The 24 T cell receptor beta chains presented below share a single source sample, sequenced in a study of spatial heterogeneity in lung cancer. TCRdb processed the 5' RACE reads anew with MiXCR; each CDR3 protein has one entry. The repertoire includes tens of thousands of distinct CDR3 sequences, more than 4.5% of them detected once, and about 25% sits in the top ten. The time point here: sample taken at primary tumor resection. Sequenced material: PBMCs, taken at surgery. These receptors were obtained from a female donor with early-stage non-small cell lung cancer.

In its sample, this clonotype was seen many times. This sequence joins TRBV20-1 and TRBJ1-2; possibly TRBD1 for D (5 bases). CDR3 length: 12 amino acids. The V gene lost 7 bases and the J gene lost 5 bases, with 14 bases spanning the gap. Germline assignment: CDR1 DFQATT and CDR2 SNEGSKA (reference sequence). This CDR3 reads CSGGGRGYGYTF. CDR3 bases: TGCAGTGGAGGAGGGAGGGGATATGGCTACACCTTC.

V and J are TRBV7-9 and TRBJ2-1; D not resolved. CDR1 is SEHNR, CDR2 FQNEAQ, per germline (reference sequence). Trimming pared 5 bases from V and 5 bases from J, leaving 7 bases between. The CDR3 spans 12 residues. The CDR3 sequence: CASSLRNNEQFF. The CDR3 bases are TGTGCCAGCAGCCTTAGGAACAATGAGCAGTTCTTC.

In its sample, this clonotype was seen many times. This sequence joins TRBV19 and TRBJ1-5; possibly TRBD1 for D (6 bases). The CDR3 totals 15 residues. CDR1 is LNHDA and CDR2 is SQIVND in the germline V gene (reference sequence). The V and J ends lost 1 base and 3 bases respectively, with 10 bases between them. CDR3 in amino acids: CASSIVGGFNQPQHF. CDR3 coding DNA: TGTGCCAGTAGTATAGTAGGGGGATTCAATCAGCCCCAGCATTTT. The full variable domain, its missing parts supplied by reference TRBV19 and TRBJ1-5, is DGGITQSPKYLFRKEGQNVTLSCEQNLNHDAMYWYRQDPGQGLRLIYYSQIVNDFQKGDIAEGYSVSREKKESFPLTVTSAQKNPTAFYLCASSIVGGFNQPQHFGDGTRLSIL.

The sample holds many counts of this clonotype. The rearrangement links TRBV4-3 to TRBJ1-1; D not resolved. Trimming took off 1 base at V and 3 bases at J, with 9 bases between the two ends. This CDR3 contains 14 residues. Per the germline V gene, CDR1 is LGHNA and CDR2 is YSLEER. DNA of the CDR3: TGCGCCAGCAGCCAAGTTGTGAAGCACACTGAAGCTTTCTTT. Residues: CASSQVVKHTEAFF.

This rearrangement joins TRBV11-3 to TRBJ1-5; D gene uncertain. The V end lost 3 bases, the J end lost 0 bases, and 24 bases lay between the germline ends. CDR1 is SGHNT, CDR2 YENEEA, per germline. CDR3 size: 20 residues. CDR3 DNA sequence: TGTGCCAGCAGCTTTGTCAATCCGGCAGAGACAAAATATAGCAATCAGCCCCAGCATTTT. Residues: CASSFVNPAETKYSNQPQHF.

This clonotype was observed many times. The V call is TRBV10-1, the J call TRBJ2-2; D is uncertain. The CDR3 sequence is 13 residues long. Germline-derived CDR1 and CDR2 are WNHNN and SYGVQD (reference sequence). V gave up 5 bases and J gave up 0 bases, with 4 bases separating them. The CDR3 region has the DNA TGCGCCAGCAGTAACGCGAACACCGGGGAGCTGTTTTTT. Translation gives CASSNANTGELFF.

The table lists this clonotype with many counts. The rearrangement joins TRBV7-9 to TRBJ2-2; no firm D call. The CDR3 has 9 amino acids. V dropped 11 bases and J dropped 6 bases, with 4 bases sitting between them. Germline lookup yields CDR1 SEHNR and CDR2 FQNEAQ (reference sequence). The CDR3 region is CAPPGELFF. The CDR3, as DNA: TGTGCCCCCCCCGGGGAGCTGTTTTTT.

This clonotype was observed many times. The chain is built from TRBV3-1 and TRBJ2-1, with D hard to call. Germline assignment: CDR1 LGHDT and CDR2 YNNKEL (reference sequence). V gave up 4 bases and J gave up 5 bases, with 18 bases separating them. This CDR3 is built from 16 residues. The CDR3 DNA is TGTGCCAGCAGCCCTCCCGGCAGGAGAGGTAACAATGAGCAGTTCTTC. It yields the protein CASSPPGRRGNNEQFF.

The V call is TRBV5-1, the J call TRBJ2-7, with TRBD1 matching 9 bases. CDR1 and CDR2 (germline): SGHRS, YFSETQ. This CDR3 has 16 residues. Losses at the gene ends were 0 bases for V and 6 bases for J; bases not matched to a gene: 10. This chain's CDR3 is CASSLEGPGTGFEQYF. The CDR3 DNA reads TGCGCCAGCAGCTTGGAGGGGCCCGGGACAGGGTTCGAGCAGTACTTC.

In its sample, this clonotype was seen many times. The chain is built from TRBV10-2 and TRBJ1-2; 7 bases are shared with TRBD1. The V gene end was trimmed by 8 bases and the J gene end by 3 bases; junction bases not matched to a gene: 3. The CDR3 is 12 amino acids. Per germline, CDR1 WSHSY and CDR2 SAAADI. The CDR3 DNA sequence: TGCGCCAGCGCAGGGGGTGACTATGGCTACACCTTC. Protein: CASAGGDYGYTF.

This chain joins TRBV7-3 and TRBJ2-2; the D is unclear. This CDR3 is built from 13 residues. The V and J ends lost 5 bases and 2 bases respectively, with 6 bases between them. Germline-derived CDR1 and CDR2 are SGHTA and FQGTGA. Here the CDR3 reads CASSRTNTGELFF. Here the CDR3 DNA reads TGTGCCAGCAGCCGTACAAACACCGGGGAGCTGTTTTTT. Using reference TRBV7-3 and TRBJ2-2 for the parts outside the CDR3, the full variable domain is GAGVSQTPSNKVTEKGKYVELRCDPISGHTALYWYRQSLGQGPEFLIYFQGTGAADDSGLPNDRFFAVRPEGSVSTLKIQRTERGDSAVYLCASSRTNTGELFFGEGSRLTVL.

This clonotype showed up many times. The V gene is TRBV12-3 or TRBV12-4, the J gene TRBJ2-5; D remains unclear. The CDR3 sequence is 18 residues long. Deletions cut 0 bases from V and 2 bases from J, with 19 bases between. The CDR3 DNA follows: TGTGCCAGCAGTTTAGCTTCCGGTTGGTACCGCAAACAAGAGACCCAGTACTTC. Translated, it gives CASSLASGWYRKQETQYF.

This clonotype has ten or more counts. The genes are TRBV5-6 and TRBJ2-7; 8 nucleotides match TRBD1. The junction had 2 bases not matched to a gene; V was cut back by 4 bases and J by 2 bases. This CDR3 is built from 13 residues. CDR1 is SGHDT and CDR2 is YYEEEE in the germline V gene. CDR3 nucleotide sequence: TGTGCCAGCAGCCCAGGGGGCGCCTACGAGCAGTACTTC. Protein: CASSPGGAYEQYF.

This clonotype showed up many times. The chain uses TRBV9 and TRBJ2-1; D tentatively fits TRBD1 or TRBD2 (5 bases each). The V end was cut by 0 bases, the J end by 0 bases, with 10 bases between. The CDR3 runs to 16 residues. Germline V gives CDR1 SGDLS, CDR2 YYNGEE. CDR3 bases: TGTGCCAGCAGCGTAGGGGACGAGAGCTCCTACAATGAGCAGTTCTTC. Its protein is CASSVGDESSYNEQFF.

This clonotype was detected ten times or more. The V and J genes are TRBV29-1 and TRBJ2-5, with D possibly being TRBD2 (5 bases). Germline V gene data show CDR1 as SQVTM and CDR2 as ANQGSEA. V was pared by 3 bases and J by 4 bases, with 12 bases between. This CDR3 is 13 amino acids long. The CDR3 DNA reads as TGCAGCGTTGAGTTCGGGGTGGGAGAGACCCAGTACTTC. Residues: CSVEFGVGETQYF.

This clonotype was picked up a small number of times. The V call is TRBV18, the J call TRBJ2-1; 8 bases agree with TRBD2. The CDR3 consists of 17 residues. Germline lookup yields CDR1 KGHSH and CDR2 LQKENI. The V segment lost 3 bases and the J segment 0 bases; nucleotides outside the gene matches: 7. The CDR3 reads CASSPVASGRSYNEQFF. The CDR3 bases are TGTGCCAGCTCACCGGTGGCTAGCGGGCGCTCCTACAATGAGCAGTTCTTC. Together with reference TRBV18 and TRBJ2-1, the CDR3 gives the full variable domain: NAGVMQNPRHLVRRRGQEARLRCSPMKGHSHVYWYRQLPEEGLKFMVYLQKENIIDESGMPKERFSAEFPKEGPSILRIQQVVRGDSAAYFCASSPVASGRSYNEQFFGPGTRLTVL.

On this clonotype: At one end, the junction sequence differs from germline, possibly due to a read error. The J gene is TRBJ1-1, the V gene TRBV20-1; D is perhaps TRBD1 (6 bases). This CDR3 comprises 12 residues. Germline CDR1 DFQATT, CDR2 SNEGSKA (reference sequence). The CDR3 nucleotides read TGCAGAGCTAAACAGGGATTCACTGAAGCTTTCTTT. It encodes CRAKQGFTEAFF.

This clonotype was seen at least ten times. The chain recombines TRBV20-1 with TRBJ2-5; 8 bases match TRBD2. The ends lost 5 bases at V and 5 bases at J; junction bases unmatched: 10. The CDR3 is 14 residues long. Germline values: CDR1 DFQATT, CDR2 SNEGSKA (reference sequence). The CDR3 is CSAREGTSRETQYF. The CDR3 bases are TGCAGTGCTCGTGAAGGGACTAGTAGGGAGACCCAGTACTTC.

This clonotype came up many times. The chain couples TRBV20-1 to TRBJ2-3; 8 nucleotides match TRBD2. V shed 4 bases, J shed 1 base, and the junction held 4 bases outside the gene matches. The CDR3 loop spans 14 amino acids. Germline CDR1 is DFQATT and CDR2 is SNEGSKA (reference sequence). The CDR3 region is CSAMPGLGTDTQYF. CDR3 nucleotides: TGCAGTGCTATGCCGGGACTAGGCACAGATACGCAGTATTTT.

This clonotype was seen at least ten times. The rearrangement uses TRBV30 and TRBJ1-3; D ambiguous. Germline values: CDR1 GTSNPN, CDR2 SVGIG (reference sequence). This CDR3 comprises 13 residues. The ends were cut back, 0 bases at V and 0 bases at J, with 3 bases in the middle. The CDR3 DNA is TGTGCCTGGAGTGTAAACTCTGGAAACACCATATATTTT. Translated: CAWSVNSGNTIYF.

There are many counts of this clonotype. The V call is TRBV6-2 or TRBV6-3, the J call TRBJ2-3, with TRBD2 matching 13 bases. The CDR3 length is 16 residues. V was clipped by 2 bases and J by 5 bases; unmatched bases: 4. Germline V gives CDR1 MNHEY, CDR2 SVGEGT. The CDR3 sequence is CASSYRGLAGQDTQYF. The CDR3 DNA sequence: TGTGCCAGCAGTTACCGGGGACTAGCGGGGCAAGATACGCAGTATTTT.

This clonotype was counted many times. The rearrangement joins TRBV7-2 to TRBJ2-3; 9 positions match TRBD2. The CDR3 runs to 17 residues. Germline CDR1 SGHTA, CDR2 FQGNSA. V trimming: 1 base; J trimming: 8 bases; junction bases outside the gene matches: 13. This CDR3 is CASSLGAAGGALGTQYF. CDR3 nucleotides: TGTGCCAGCAGCTTAGGCGCGGCGGGGGGGGCCCTTGGTACGCAGTATTTT.

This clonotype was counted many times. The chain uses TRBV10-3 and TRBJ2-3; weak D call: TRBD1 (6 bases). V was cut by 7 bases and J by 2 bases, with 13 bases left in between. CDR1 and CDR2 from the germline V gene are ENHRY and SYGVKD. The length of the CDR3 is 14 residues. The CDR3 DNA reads TGTGCCATCATGATGGACAGAGACACAGATACGCAGTATTTT. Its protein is CAIMMDRDTDTQYF.

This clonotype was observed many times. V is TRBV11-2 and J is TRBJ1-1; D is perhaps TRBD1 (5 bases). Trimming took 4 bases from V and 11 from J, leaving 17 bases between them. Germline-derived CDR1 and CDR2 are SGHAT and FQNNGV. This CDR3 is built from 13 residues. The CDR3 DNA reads TGTGCCAGCAGCTCCCTGACAGTGAGGCAGGCTTTCTTT. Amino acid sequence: CASSSLTVRQAFF. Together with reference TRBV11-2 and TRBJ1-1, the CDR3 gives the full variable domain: EAGVAQSPRYKIIEKRQSVAFWCNPISGHATLYWYQQILGQGPKLLIQFQNNGVVDDSQLPKDRFSAERLKGVDSTLKIQPAKLEDSAVYLCASSSLTVRQAFFGQGTRLTVV.